This T cell receptor (beta chain) was found in a study of T-cell reconstitution after alpha-beta-depleted transplantation in children. This clonotype was observed at least ten times. Its cognate antigen is unknown. V shed 2 bases and J 4 bases; nucleotides not matched to a gene: 16. The CDR3 loop spans 17 amino acids. Germline loops: CDR1 DFQATT, CDR2 SNEGSKA (reference sequence). Notes on the study in general: At one year after transplant, newly produced T cells mostly accounted for T-cell counts and diversity.

Unique molecular identifiers tagged the TCRbeta library. TCRdb passed the PCR reads through MiXCR, listing each CDR3 protein once. In the table there are roughly 150,000 distinct CDR3 sequences, around 10% of which are singletons. This TCR came from a boy aged 2 to 9 with acute myeloid leukemia, due to receive a stem cell transplant. The sequenced sample was PBMCs, obtained before TCRalphabeta/CD19-depleted stem cell transplant. J is TRBJ1-2 and V is TRBV20-1, with 7 bases identical to TRBD1. DNA of the CDR3: TGCAGTGCTAGACCCCAATCCGGGACAGCGATAACCTATGGCTACACCTTC. Its translation: CSARPQSGTAITYGYTF.